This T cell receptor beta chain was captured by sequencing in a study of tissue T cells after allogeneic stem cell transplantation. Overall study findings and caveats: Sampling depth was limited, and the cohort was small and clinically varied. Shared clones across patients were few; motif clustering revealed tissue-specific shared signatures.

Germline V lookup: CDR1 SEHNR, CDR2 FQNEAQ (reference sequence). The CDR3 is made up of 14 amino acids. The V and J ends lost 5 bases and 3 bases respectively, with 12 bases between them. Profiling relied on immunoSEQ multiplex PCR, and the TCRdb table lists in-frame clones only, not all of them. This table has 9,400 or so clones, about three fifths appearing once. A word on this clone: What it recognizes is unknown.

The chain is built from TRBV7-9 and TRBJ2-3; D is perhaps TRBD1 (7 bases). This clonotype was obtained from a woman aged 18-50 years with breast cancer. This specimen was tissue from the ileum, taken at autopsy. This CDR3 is CASSPGGLTDTQYF. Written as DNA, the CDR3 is TGTGCCAGCAGCCCAGGGGGACTTACAGATACGCAGTATTTT.